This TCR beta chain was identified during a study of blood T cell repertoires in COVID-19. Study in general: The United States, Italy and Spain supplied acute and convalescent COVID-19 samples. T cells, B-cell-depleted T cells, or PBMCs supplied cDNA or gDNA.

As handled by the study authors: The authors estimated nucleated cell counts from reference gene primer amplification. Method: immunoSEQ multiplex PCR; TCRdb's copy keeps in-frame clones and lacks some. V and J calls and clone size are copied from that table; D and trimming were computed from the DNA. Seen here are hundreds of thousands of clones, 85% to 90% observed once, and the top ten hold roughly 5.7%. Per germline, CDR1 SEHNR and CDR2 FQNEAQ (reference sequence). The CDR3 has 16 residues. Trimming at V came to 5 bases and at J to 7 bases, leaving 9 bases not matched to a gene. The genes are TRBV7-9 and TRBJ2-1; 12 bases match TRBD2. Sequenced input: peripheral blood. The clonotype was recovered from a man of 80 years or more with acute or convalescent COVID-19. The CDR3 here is CASSVRTSGIWNEQFF. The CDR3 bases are TGTGCCAGCAGCGTCAGGACTAGCGGGATATGGAATGAGCAGTTCTTC.